The clone carrying this TCR beta chain has a handful of counts. CDR3 length: 15 residues. The germline V gene has CDR1 SEHNR and CDR2 FQNEAQ (reference sequence). Trimming left V 5 bases short and J 6 bases short, with 17 bases between. Time point denoted: sample taken at primary tumor resection. TCRdb itself ran the 5' RACE reads through MiXCR, one entry per CDR3 protein. The table lists tens of thousands of distinct CDR3 sequences, less than 9.5% of them singletons. The data were taken from a study of spatial heterogeneity in lung cancer. The genes are TRBV7-9 and TRBJ2-4; TRBD2 is a possible D gene (5 bases). Sequenced material: PBMCs, taken at surgery. The clonotype was recovered from a female donor with early-stage non-small cell lung cancer. The CDR3 DNA reads as TGTGCCAGCAGCCCCCGGGGAGTTTTTGGAAACATTCAGTACTTC. Translating gives CASSPRGVFGNIQYF.